The 2 T cell receptor beta chains below all came from one sample that was sequenced in a study of blood T cell repertoires in COVID-19. Data came from immunoSEQ multiplex PCR; TCRdb stores just in-frame clones and leaves some out. The sample holds fewer than 110,000 clones, 87% seen once. Sequenced input: peripheral blood. These receptors were obtained from a man aged 50 or older in a cohort sampled during active COVID-19.

The chain is built from TRBV11-3 and TRBJ2-3; TRBD2 matches 8 bases. CDR3 length: 15 residues. The trim removed 5 bases at V and 5 bases at J, leaving 9 bases unmatched. Germline-derived CDR1 and CDR2 are SGHNT and YENEEA. CDR3 in DNA: TGTGCCAGCAGCCAGAACGGGGGGGCTGGAGATACGCAGTATTTT. Protein product: CASSQNGGAGDTQYF.

This chain links TRBV7-2 with TRBJ1-3; the D is unclear. V lost 2 bases, J lost 1 base, and 6 bases lay in between. Germline V lookup: CDR1 SGHTA, CDR2 FQGNSA. The CDR3 is 14 residues long. CDR3 nucleotide sequence: TGTGCCAGCAGCTTAACTTGGTCTGGAAACACCATATATTTT. It yields the protein CASSLTWSGNTIYF.